Listed below are T cell receptor beta chains from one sample, sequenced in a study of blood T cell repertoires in COVID-19. Measured with immunoSEQ multiplex PCR; TCRdb has only the in-frame clones, and not every one. The sample contains 250,000 to 300,000 clones, about 90% of which appear only once. Source material: peripheral blood. All receptors derive from a woman in her 50s who had recovered from COVID-19. Each CDR3 is given with its conserved first and last residue. A D gene is named only where the DNA matches it firmly. Clone size is shown for a subset of rows, as once, few, many or a class of expanded clone.

size	V	J	D	DNA	CDR3
NA	TRBV30	TRBJ1-1	NA	TGTGCCGGGGGAACTGGTTTGAACACTGAAGCTTTCTTT	CAGGTGLNTEAFF
once	TRBV7-3	TRBJ1-1	NA	TGTGCCAGCAGTTATGGTGGGGGACAGAACACTGAAGCTTTCTTT	CASSYGGGQNTEAFF
NA	TRBV12-5	TRBJ1-5	NA	TGTGCTAGTGGTGACTCAGGGGATCAGCCCCAGCATTTT	CASGDSGDQPQHF
NA	TRBV7-7	TRBJ2-7	TRBD2	TGTGCTAGCAGCCTTGAAGCGGGAGTCGACTACGAGCAGTACTTC	CASSLEAGVDYEQYF
NA	TRBV7-2	TRBJ1-2	NA	TGTGCCAGCAGCTTACAGGGTTGGTATGGCTACACCTTC	CASSLQGWYGYTF
NA	TRBV30	TRBJ1-3	NA	TGTGCCTGGAGTTCGAGACTTGGAAACACCATATATTTT	CAWSSRLGNTIYF
NA	TRBV10-3	TRBJ2-3	TRBD1	TGTGCCATCAGTGAGACCAGGACAGGGGTTTTTTCAGATACGCAGTATTTT	CAISETRTGVFSDTQYF
NA	TRBV11-2	TRBJ2-3	NA	TGTGCCAGCAGCCCGGGACATCGGACGCAGTATTTT	CASSPGHRTQYF
few	TRBV19	TRBJ2-3	NA	TGTGCCAGTAGTATATGGCTAGCAACAGATACGCAGTATTTT	CASSIWLATDTQYF
NA	TRBV2	TRBJ1-2	NA	TGTGCCAGCAGTGAAGCGCTTAGCACTGGCTACACCTTC	CASSEALSTGYTF
NA	TRBV2	TRBJ2-7	TRBD1	TGTGCCAGCAGCGAACCGGGACAGGGACTCGCCGAGCAGTACTTC	CASSEPGQGLAEQYF
NA	TRBV30	TRBJ1-1	TRBD1	TGTGCCTGGAGTACCGGACAGGGTATGACTGAAGCTTTCTTT	CAWSTGQGMTEAFF
NA	TRBV28	TRBJ2-1	NA	TGTGCCAGCAGGGACGGGACTGACGGGAGTGAGCAGTTCTTC	CASRDGTDGSEQFF
once	TRBV5-1	TRBJ1-4	TRBD1	TGCGCCAGCAGCTTACAAGGGGGCGGGGAAAAACTGTTTTTT	CASSLQGGGEKLFF
NA	TRBV7-3	TRBJ2-3	NA	TGTGCCAGCAGCTTACCGGGGAGCACAGATACGCAGTATTTT	CASSLPGSTDTQYF
NA	TRBV10-3	TRBJ1-1	TRBD1	TGTGCCATCACGAGGGGGCGTGCGAACACTGAAGCTTTCTTT	CAITRGRANTEAFF
NA	TRBV9	TRBJ1-1	NA	TGTGCCAGCAGCGCGGTTCTGAACACTGAAGCTTTCTTT	CASSAVLNTEAFF
NA	TRBV18	TRBJ1-2	NA	TGTGCCAGCTCACCACGAGGTGACGGCTACACCTTC	CASSPRGDGYTF
NA	TRBV6-2/TRBV6-3	TRBJ2-7	NA	TGTGCCAGCAGTTACACCCCTACCGCGGGGTACGAGCAGTACTTC	CASSYTPTAGYEQYF
NA	TRBV7-2	TRBJ2-6	TRBD2	TGTGCCAGCAGCTCGTCTAGCGGGGGCTCTGGGGCCAACGTCCTGACTTTC	CASSSSSGGSGANVLTF
NA	TRBV7-9	TRBJ1-2	NA	TGTGCCAGCAGCTTAAGCCGACAGGACGACTATGGCTACACCTTC	CASSLSRQDDYGYTF
NA	TRBV21-1	TRBJ1-2	NA	TGTGCCAGCAGACAATTACAGTCGTTTCGTTACGGGGGTACCTATGGCTACACCTTC	CASRQLQSFRYGGTYGYTF
NA	TRBV7-9	TRBJ2-5	TRBD1	TGTGCCAGCAGCTCCCGACAGGGAAACCAAGAGACCCAGTACTTC	CASSSRQGNQETQYF
once	TRBV4-1	TRBJ2-7	TRBD2	TGCGCCAGCAGGAGGGGGCTAGCGGGAGGGCCCGGCTACGAGCAGTACTTC	CASRRGLAGGPGYEQYF
once	TRBV6-1	TRBJ1-2	NA	TGTGCCAGCAGTGAATACAGGGATGGAGGCTACACCTTC	CASSEYRDGGYTF
once	TRBV5-5	TRBJ1-1	NA	TGTGCCAGCAGCTTGGGCGGGACGAACACTGAAGCTTTCTTT	CASSLGGTNTEAFF
NA	TRBV12-3/TRBV12-4	TRBJ1-5	NA	TGTGCCAGCAGCCCAGGGGCCAGTCAGCCCCAGCATTTT	CASSPGASQPQHF
NA	TRBV9	TRBJ2-1	TRBD2	TGTGCCAGCAGCGTAGGGCTAGCGGGAGTTACTTACAATGAGCAGTTCTTC	CASSVGLAGVTYNEQFF
NA	TRBV7-2	TRBJ2-3	TRBD2	TGTGCCAGCAGTTTAAGACTAGCGGGGGAAGATACGCAGTATTTT	CASSLRLAGEDTQYF
NA	TRBV5-1	TRBJ2-3	NA	TGCGCCAGCAGCTTGGAGGCAGGTCTGAGCACAGATACGCAGTATTTT	CASSLEAGLSTDTQYF
NA	TRBV2	TRBJ2-3	NA	TGTGCCAGCAGTTCGCGGTGGGGCACAGATACGCAGTATTTT	CASSSRWGTDTQYF
NA	TRBV24-1	TRBJ1-2	NA	TGTGCCACCAGTGATTTAGGGGATGGCTACACCTTC	CATSDLGDGYTF
NA	TRBV7-9	TRBJ2-3	NA	TGTGCCAGCAGCCGAAGGGACTGGCTGGATACGCAGTATTTT	CASSRRDWLDTQYF
NA	TRBV6-5	TRBJ2-3	TRBD2	TGTGCCAGCAGACTAGCGGGAGGAGCAGATACGCAGTATTTT	CASRLAGGADTQYF
once	TRBV6-5	TRBJ2-2	NA	TGTGCCAGCAGTCCCAGGGATCCCGGGGAGCTGTTTTTT	CASSPRDPGELFF
NA	TRBV7-2	TRBJ1-2	TRBD1	TGTGCCAGCAGCTTATCATCGACAGGGCCTTATGGCTACACCTTC	CASSLSSTGPYGYTF
NA	TRBV25-1	TRBJ2-2	TRBD2	TGTGCCAGCAGTGACGGGAGGCGGCGCACCGGGGAGCTGTTTTTT	CASSDGRRRTGELFF
NA	TRBV7-2	TRBJ2-3	NA	TGTGCCAGCAGTTTCCGGGGAGATACGCAGTATTTT	CASSFRGDTQYF
NA	TRBV11-2	TRBJ1-5	TRBD1	TGTGCCAGCGGACCGGGACAGGGCCATGGGGAGCCCCAGCATTTT	CASGPGQGHGEPQHF
NA	TRBV24-1	TRBJ1-2	NA	TGTGCCACCAGTGAGGCCGGGACAAATGGCTACACCTTC	CATSEAGTNGYTF
NA	TRBV6-5	TRBJ1-2	NA	TGTGCCAGCATCAGGGGCTTGGGCTATGGCTACACCTTC	CASIRGLGYGYTF
NA	TRBV27	TRBJ2-5	TRBD2	TGTGCCAGCAGCCCTTGGGGGACTAGCGGGACACAAGAGACCCAGTACTTC	CASSPWGTSGTQETQYF
NA	TRBV18	TRBJ1-1	NA	TGTGCCAGCTCACCACTTGCGGCCGAAGCTTTCTTT	CASSPLAAEAFF
NA	TRBV27	TRBJ1-5	NA	TGTGCCAGCAGTTTAGGAGGGGCGTCCTCTCAGCCCCAGCATTTT	CASSLGGASSQPQHF
NA	TRBV28	TRBJ2-3	TRBD2	TGTGCCAGCAGTTCGCGGGAGGATGGCACAGATACGCAGTATTTT	CASSSREDGTDTQYF
NA	TRBV12-3/TRBV12-4	TRBJ1-2	NA	TGTGCCAGCACCCTTACCGACAGCCATGGCTACACCTTC	CASTLTDSHGYTF
NA	TRBV11-3	TRBJ1-1	NA	TGTGCCAGCAGCTTAGGGGGCAGCATGAACACTGAAGCTTTCTTT	CASSLGGSMNTEAFF
many	TRBV11-2	TRBJ2-1	TRBD2	TGTGCCAGCAGCTCGGGACTAGTCAATGAGCAGTTCTTC	CASSSGLVNEQFF